The 12 T cell receptor beta chains given below trace back to one sample, sequenced in a study of T-cell memory formation after mild COVID-19. TCRdb independently ran MiXCR on the 5' RACE reads; one entry per CDR3 protein. The sample holds 250,000 to 300,000 distinct CDR3 sequences; under 20% are singletons and the top ten take 22%. Sample: PBMCs or a T cell subset sorted from them (not recorded which). The source is a man between 18 and 35 years old who had mild COVID-19 (a few samples of this study predate the infection). Cell type and time point are not known.

V usage is TRBV7-6 and J usage is TRBJ2-5; TRBD2 matches 7 bases. Germline trimming cut 3 bases from V and 4 bases from J; bases unmatched to any gene: 11. The CDR3 runs to 16 residues. CDR1 SGHVS and CDR2 FNYEAQ come from the germline V gene. The CDR3 DNA sequence: TGTGCCAGCAGCTTTTTGTCGGTGGGGGAGGGAGAGACCCAGTACTTC. Translated, it gives CASSFLSVGEGETQYF.

Only a few counts were recorded for this clonotype. V usage is TRBV7-2 and J usage is TRBJ2-4, with a weak D call TRBD2 (6 bases). Germline V gives CDR1 SGHTA, CDR2 FQGNSA. The CDR3 consists of 15 residues. Trimming cost V 1 base and J 7 bases, with 14 bases left between them. The CDR3 is CASSLGITGGNIQYF. The CDR3 nucleotides read TGTGCCAGCAGCTTAGGCATTACTGGGGGGAACATTCAGTACTTC.

The V call is TRBV2, the J call TRBJ2-2; the D gene could be TRBD1 or TRBD2 (5 bases each). Germline V CDR1 and CDR2: SNHLY, FYNNEI. The germline V and J ends were trimmed by 6 bases and 5 bases, with 16 bases remaining between them. The CDR3 totals 15 residues. CDR3 DNA: TGTGCCAGCAGGGGGGTATCGTTGAATACCGGGGAGCTGTTTTTT. This sequence encodes CASRGVSLNTGELFF.

This clonotype was seen a few times. CDR3 protein: CASSVQANSPLHF. CDR3 sequence (DNA): TGTGCCAGCAGCGTGCAGGCTAATTCACCCCTCCACTTT. The chain couples TRBV7-2 to TRBJ1-6; no clear D. The CDR3 has 13 residues. Trimming removed 5 bases at V and 6 bases at J, with 8 bases between. Germline V gives CDR1 SGHTA, CDR2 FQGNSA.

In its sample, this clonotype was seen a few times. CDR3 sequence: CASLEGDTQYF. The CDR3 DNA follows: TGTGCCAGCCTAGAAGGGGATACGCAGTATTTT. The rearrangement joins TRBV12-3 or TRBV12-4 to TRBJ2-3, with D unresolved. The CDR3 contains 11 residues. Trimming stripped 8 bases from V and 6 bases from J, with 9 bases between.

The V and J genes are TRBV28 and TRBJ2-5; tentatively, D is TRBD1 (5 bases). CDR1 is MDHEN and CDR2 is SYDVKM in the germline V gene. V lost 5 bases and J 1 base, leaving 14 bases between the germline ends. The CDR3 length is 15 residues. The CDR3: CASSRFLRVQETQYF. The DNA for the CDR3 is TGTGCCAGCAGTAGGTTCCTCAGGGTCCAAGAGACCCAGTACTTC.

This clonotype was counted a few times. The chain has TRBV5-1 and TRBJ2-3, with 10 nucleotides matching TRBD2. The CDR3 covers 16 residues. In germline, CDR1 is SGHRS, CDR2 YFSETQ. Trimming took 5 bases from V and 7 from J; bases not matched to a gene: 13. CDR3 bases: TGCGCCAGCAGGCATGGGACTAGCGATCGCGGAAATACGCAGTATTTT. Its protein is CASRHGTSDRGNTQYF.

Only a few counts were recorded for this clonotype. The rearrangement links TRBV7-9 to TRBJ1-2, with 7 nucleotides matching TRBD1. From germline, CDR1 is SEHNR and CDR2 FQNEAQ (reference sequence). After removal of 5 bases from V and 4 bases from J, the junction contained 13 bases not matched to a gene. The CDR3 covers 16 residues. This chain's CDR3 is CASSQGGQDVPYGYTF. The CDR3 DNA reads as TGTGCCAGCAGCCAGGGGGGGCAGGATGTTCCCTATGGCTACACCTTC.

The gene calls are TRBV6-2 or TRBV6-3 and TRBJ1-4; D is perhaps TRBD1 (5 bases). The length of the CDR3 is 15 residues. V was clipped by 5 bases and J by 5 bases, with 15 bases between them. Germline V lookup: CDR1 MNHEY, CDR2 SVGEGT. The CDR3 nucleotides read TGTGCCAGCAGTCCACCCCGGGGCCTCAATGAAAAACTGTTTTTT. Its translation is CASSPPRGLNEKLFF.

The chain is built from TRBV5-1 and TRBJ2-5, with a possible D match to TRBD1 (5 bases). This CDR3 spans 14 amino acids. Looked up from germline, CDR1 is SGHRS and CDR2 is YFSETQ. V lost 0 bases and J lost 4, with 10 bases in between. CDR3 sequence (DNA): TGCGCCAGCAGCTTGGGTGTCAGGGCAGAGACCCAGTACTTC. It codes for CASSLGVRAETQYF.

The V gene is TRBV20-1, the J gene TRBJ1-6, with D unresolved. Germline CDR1 and CDR2: DFQATT and SNEGSKA (reference sequence). The CDR3 is 17 residues long. V was trimmed by 1 base and J by 0 bases, leaving 13 bases between them. The CDR3 loop is CSARGDGYHSYNSPLHF. In DNA, the CDR3 is TGCAGTGCTAGAGGAGACGGATATCACTCCTATAATTCACCCCTCCACTTT.

The sample holds a few counts of this clonotype. This chain uses TRBV25-1 with TRBJ2-5; 12 positions match TRBD1. Trimming removed 4 bases from V and 5 bases from J; junction bases left unmatched: 5. This CDR3 has 15 amino acids. CDR1 is MGHDK and CDR2 is SYGVNS in the germline V gene. CDR3 region: CASSGGTGGHETQYF. The CDR3 nucleotides are TGTGCCAGCAGTGGCGGGACAGGGGGCCATGAGACCCAGTACTTC.